This entry lists 9 T cell receptor beta chains sequenced from one sample in a study of a mutant IDH1 vaccine in newly diagnosed glioma. Measured with immunoSEQ multiplex PCR; TCRdb has only the in-frame clones, and not every one. The sample contains around 89,000 clones, 83% of which appear only once. Time point meaning: baseline, week 1 (first vaccination visit). Noted treatment: pre-vaccination baseline after standard-of-care therapy. This specimen consisted of PBMCs, obtained from a glioma patient treated with radiotherapy, temozolomide or both. Source of these receptors: a woman in her fifties or sixties with glioma.

This chain joins TRBV5-8 and TRBJ2-2, with 7 bases that match TRBD1. V was clipped by 7 bases and J by 3 bases; unmatched bases: 9. CDR1 is SGHTS, CDR2 YDEGEE, per germline. There are 15 residues in the CDR3. The chain's CDR3 is CASHKRGGHTGELFF. The CDR3, as DNA: TGTGCCAGCCACAAGAGAGGGGGCCACACCGGGGAGCTGTTTTTT.

This sequence joins TRBV9 and TRBJ2-3; D gene ambiguous. There are 13 residues in the CDR3. CDR1 SGDLS and CDR2 YYNGEE come from the germline V gene. Trimming removed 3 bases from V and 2 bases from J, with 7 bases in between. The CDR3 DNA reads TGTGCCAGCAGCGCGGGCCTCACAGATACGCAGTATTTT. Protein: CASSAGLTDTQYF.

This clone has just one count. The rearrangement links TRBV27 to TRBJ2-7; possibly TRBD1 for D (6 bases). This CDR3 region has 11 residues. Germline-derived CDR1 and CDR2 are MNHEY and SMNVEV (reference sequence). The V end was cut by 3 bases, the J end by 7 bases, with 7 bases between. CDR3 in DNA: TGTGCCAGCAGTTTTGGGACAGAGCAGTACTTC. Its translation: CASSFGTEQYF.

This clone is medium-sized in the sample. CDR3 in amino acids: CAPGALGANYGYTF. The CDR3 DNA sequence: TGTGCCCCAGGTGCCCTGGGTGCTAACTATGGCTACACCTTC. The chain is built from TRBV7-8 and TRBJ1-2; D not certain. The V gene lost 11 bases and the J gene lost 0 bases, with 16 bases spanning the gap. Germline values: CDR1 SGHVS, CDR2 FQNEAQ. The CDR3 spans 14 residues.

This clone was found once. The CDR3 nucleotides read TGTGCCAGCAGCTCCGGACAGGGAGGCGGCACTGAAGCTTTCTTT. The encoded protein is CASSSGQGGGTEAFF. The V gene is TRBV11-3, the J gene TRBJ1-1; 8 bases fit TRBD1. CDR1 is SGHNT and CDR2 is YENEEA in the germline V gene. This CDR3 spans 15 amino acids. J was trimmed by 4 bases and V by 4 bases; bases with no gene match: 8.

The genes are TRBV5-1 and TRBJ1-1; D not certain. V shed 2 bases and J shed 2 bases, with 7 bases lying between them. The CDR3 has 13 residues. Germline V CDR1 and CDR2: SGHRS, YFSETQ. In DNA form, the CDR3 reads TGCGCCAGCAGCTTTACGAGCAACACTGAAGCTTTCTTT. This codes for CASSFTSNTEAFF.

This clone was counted a single time. V is TRBV9 and J is TRBJ2-3; D not resolved. Trimming removed 0 bases at V and 0 bases at J, with 11 bases between. Germline CDR1 and CDR2: SGDLS and YYNGEE. The CDR3 consists of 16 residues. The chain's CDR3 is CASSVGPHSSTDTQYF. DNA for the CDR3: TGTGCCAGCAGCGTAGGTCCCCATTCGAGCACAGATACGCAGTATTTT.

The rearrangement joins TRBV6-1 to TRBJ2-2, with a possible D match to TRBD2 (7 bases). The CDR3 sequence is 14 residues long. CDR1 is MNHNS and CDR2 is SASEGT in the germline V gene. The V end lost 2 bases, the J end lost 7 bases, and 11 bases lay between the germline ends. The CDR3: CASSEQGRGGELFF. CDR3 in DNA: TGTGCCAGCAGTGAACAGGGGAGGGGCGGGGAGCTGTTTTTT.

The chain is built from TRBV7-9 and TRBJ1-1; no definite D call. CDR3 length equals 13 residues. Germline loops: CDR1 SEHNR, CDR2 FQNEAQ (reference sequence). Trimming removed 1 base from V and 11 bases from J, with 14 bases in between. The CDR3 sequence is CASSLDPLPGAFF. The CDR3 bases are TGTGCCAGCAGCTTAGACCCCCTCCCTGGGGCTTTCTTT.